The clone carrying this TCR beta chain was observed a handful of times. Its antigen remains unknown. It was through 5'RACE template switching that TCR cDNA was made, with a universal primer site and UMIs added. TCRdb called the 5' RACE reads again in MiXCR, with one record for every CDR3 protein. Here the sample spans 300,000 to 350,000 distinct CDR3 sequences, around 4.3% being singletons. The data are from a study of T cells after yellow fever vaccination. The overall study: Any fraction with a low cell number was prepared using SMART-Seq v4 Ultra Low Input.

CDR1 is DFQATT and CDR2 is SNEGSKA in the germline V gene (reference sequence). The CDR3 totals 15 residues. After removal of 6 bases from V and 1 base from J, the junction contained 10 bases not matched to a gene. Regarding the study as a whole: Most primary-vaccination clones recurred post-booster (around 95% CD4, around 88% CD8). Abundant bulk-population clonotypes could contaminate the FACS-sorted repertoires.

This receptor was taken from a man between 18 and 35 years old who received the YFV17D yellow fever vaccine. This sample comprised PBMCs, obtained 15 days after the yellow fever booster vaccination. The J gene is TRBJ1-1, the V gene TRBV20-1; 8 nucleotides agree with TRBD1. As DNA, the CDR3 is TGCAGTGCAACTCACCCCGGGACAGGGAACACTGAAGCTTTCTTT. Its protein product is CSATHPGTGNTEAFF.